Here is one TCR beta chain with its context. Sample time point: newly diagnosed GD, antithyroid drugs for less than 3 months. The TCR library was made from RNA extracted from PBMCs. The junction had 3 bases not matched to a gene; V was cut back by 4 bases and J by 1 base. Germline V gene data show CDR1 as SGHTA and CDR2 as FQGNSA. The CDR3 has 14 amino acids. The data were taken from a study of regulatory T cells in long-lasting Graves disease. Arm-PCR of CDR3 regions with iRepertoire HTBI primers generated TCR beta libraries. TCRdb reprocessed the multiplex PCR reads via MiXCR and lists one record per CDR3 protein. The table has about 320,000 distinct CDR3 sequences, 18% seen once; the top ten hold around 36%.

The V call is TRBV7-2, the J call TRBJ2-5; 7 positions agree with TRBD2. This clonotype was obtained from a female donor with Graves disease. This specimen consisted of peripheral blood mononuclear cells (PBMCs), obtained at new diagnosis, from a patient treated with antithyroid drugs. DNA for the CDR3: TGTGCCAGCAGCTCTCGACTAGCCCAAGAGACCCAGTACTTC. It codes for CASSSRLAQETQYF.